Shown below are 2 T cell receptor beta chains from a single sample sequenced in a study of cytomegalovirus exposure and HLA in healthy donors. Amplification used 60 Vbeta primers and 13 Jbeta primers. Measured with immunoSEQ multiplex PCR; TCRdb has only the in-frame clones, and not every one. The sample contains 90,000 to 100,000 clones, about 80% of which appear only once. The sequenced sample was PBMCs. The receptors were sampled from a man aged 35-49 years in good health and CMV-seronegative.

This clone was picked up one time. The junction shows a germline mismatch at one end, possibly a read error. This chain connects TRBV4-2 to TRBJ1-5; D might be TRBD1 (5 bases). The length of the CDR3 is 18 residues. Germline assignment: CDR1 LGHNA and CDR2 YNFKEQ. The CDR3 loop reads CASGQGRGSMMGHQPQHF. CDR3 coding DNA: TGTGCCAGCGGCCAAGGACGGGGGAGCATGATGGGTCACCAGCCCCAGCATTTT.

The chain uses TRBV27 and TRBJ1-1; 10 bases are a match to TRBD1. J gave up 1 base and V 6 bases, and 5 bases lay outside the gene matches. Looked up from germline, CDR1 is MNHEY and CDR2 is SMNVEV (reference sequence). The CDR3 length is 15 residues. The CDR3 is CASRYRDRGNTEAFF. The DNA of the CDR3 is TGTGCCAGCAGATACCGGGACAGGGGGAACACTGAAGCTTTCTTT.